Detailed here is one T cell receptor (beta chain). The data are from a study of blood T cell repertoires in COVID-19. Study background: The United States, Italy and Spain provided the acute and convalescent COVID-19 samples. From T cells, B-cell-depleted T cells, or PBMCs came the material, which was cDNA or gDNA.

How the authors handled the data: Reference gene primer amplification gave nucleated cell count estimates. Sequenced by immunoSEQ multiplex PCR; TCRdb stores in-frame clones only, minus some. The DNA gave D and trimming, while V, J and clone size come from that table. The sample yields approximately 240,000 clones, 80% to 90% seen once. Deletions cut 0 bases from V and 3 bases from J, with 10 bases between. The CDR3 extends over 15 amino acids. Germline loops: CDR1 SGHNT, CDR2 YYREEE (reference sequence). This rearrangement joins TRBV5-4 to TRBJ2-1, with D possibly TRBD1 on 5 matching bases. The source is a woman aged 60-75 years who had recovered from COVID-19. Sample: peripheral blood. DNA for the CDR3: TGTGCCAGCAGCTTGGTGGGGCTGAACTACAATGAGCAGTTCTTC. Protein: CASSLVGLNYNEQFF.